The 24 T cell receptor beta chains listed next were all sequenced from one sample in a study of T-cell memory formation after mild COVID-19. A single record per CDR3 protein comes from TCRdb applying MiXCR to the 5' RACE reads. The profile shows around 99,000 distinct CDR3 sequences, approximately 14% of them singletons. What was sequenced was PBMCs or a T cell subset sorted from them (not recorded which). These receptors were obtained from a man aged 18 to 30 who had mild COVID-19 (a few samples of this study predate the infection). Cell type and time point are not known.

The chain links TRBV7-9 to TRBJ2-5, with 12 bases identical to TRBD2. From germline, CDR1 is SEHNR and CDR2 FQNEAQ (reference sequence). The CDR3 is 14 residues long. The V segment lost 7 bases and the J segment 2 bases; nucleotides outside the gene matches: 2. CDR3 sequence reads: CASKLAGGQETQYF. In DNA form, the CDR3 reads TGTGCCAGCAAGCTAGCGGGGGGGCAAGAGACCCAGTACTTC.

The gene calls are TRBV10-3 and TRBJ2-5, with a possible D match to TRBD1 (6 bases). The CDR3 has 17 amino acids. Germline CDR1 is ENHRY and CDR2 is SYGVKD. V was cut by 0 bases and J by 3 bases, with 17 bases left in between. The CDR3 loop is CAISESDQGKKEETQYF. The DNA for the CDR3 is TGTGCCATCAGTGAGTCGGATCAGGGGAAGAAGGAAGAGACCCAGTACTTC.

This clonotype was counted a few times. This rearrangement joins TRBV14 to TRBJ2-2; no clear D. The V gene lost 1 base and the J gene lost 5 bases, with 14 bases spanning the gap. Looked up from germline, CDR1 is SGHDN and CDR2 is FVKESK. This CDR3 comprises 16 residues. The CDR3 coding sequence is TGTGCCAGCAGCCAAGGTTACCAGCAACATACCGGGGAGCTGTTTTTT. Its translation: CASSQGYQQHTGELFF. The whole variable domain, remainder taken from reference TRBV14 and TRBJ2-2, is EAGVTQFPSHSVIEKGQTVTLRCDPISGHDNLYWYRRVMGKEIKFLLHFVKESKQDESGMPNNRFLAERTGGTYSTLKVQPAELEDSGVYFCASSQGYQQHTGELFFGEGSRLTVL.

This clonotype has only a few counts. V usage is TRBV7-2 and J usage is TRBJ2-3; D not resolved. Germline values: CDR1 SGHTA, CDR2 FQGNSA. The CDR3 has 16 residues. The V and J ends lost 4 bases and 2 bases respectively, with 16 bases between them. In DNA, the CDR3 is TGTGCCAGCAGCTCGTCAGTAGGGTTAGACACAGATACGCAGTATTTT. As protein: CASSSSVGLDTDTQYF.

This clonotype was observed at least ten times. The V call is TRBV5-1, the J call TRBJ2-3; 7 bases align to TRBD1. Germline loops: CDR1 SGHRS, CDR2 YFSETQ. V shed 7 bases, J shed 4 bases, and the junction held 9 bases outside the gene matches. This CDR3 region has 14 residues. CDR3 region: CASRVIGTADTQYF. CDR3 nucleotides: TGCGCCAGCCGAGTCATAGGGACAGCAGATACGCAGTATTTT.

The genes are TRBV7-2 and TRBJ1-2; D is perhaps TRBD1 (5 bases). The CDR3 length is 17 residues. The V and J ends lost 5 bases and 6 bases respectively, with 25 bases between them. Germline CDR1 reads SGHTA; CDR2 reads FQGNSA. The CDR3 loop is CASSPAMGRGPLDGYTF. In nucleotides, the CDR3 is TGTGCCAGCAGCCCCGCGATGGGGCGGGGCCCCCTCGATGGCTACACCTTC.

This clonotype was counted only a few times. The chain uses TRBV28 and TRBJ2-1, with D unresolved. CDR1 and CDR2 from the germline V gene are MDHEN and SYDVKM. The CDR3 is 14 amino acids. Trimming shortened V by 3 bases and J by 0 bases, and 6 bases separated the two germline ends. The CDR3 region is CASSLVSSYNEQFF. The CDR3 DNA reads TGTGCCAGCAGTTTGGTGAGCTCCTACAATGAGCAGTTCTTC.

V and J are TRBV5-4 and TRBJ2-5, with D possibly TRBD2 on 5 matching bases. CDR3 length: 15 residues. CDR1 is SGHNT, CDR2 YYREEE, per germline (reference sequence). V was clipped by 4 bases and J by 5 bases, with 18 bases between them. This CDR3 reads CASSLLTGVRETQYF. In nucleotides, the CDR3 is TGTGCCAGCAGCCTCCTAACCGGGGTTCGCGAGACCCAGTACTTC.

The chain is built from TRBV27 and TRBJ2-2, with TRBD1 matching 10 bases. With 1 base clipped from V and 0 bases from J, the junction kept 2 bases outside the gene matches. This CDR3 region has 17 residues. The germline V gene encodes CDR1 MNHEY and CDR2 SMNVEV (reference sequence). Here the CDR3 reads CASSLLGTGANTGELFF. DNA for the CDR3: TGTGCCAGCAGTTTATTAGGGACAGGGGCGAACACCGGGGAGCTGTTTTTT.

The rearrangement links TRBV7-2 to TRBJ1-5; no clear D gene. Per the germline V gene, CDR1 is SGHTA and CDR2 is FQGNSA. V was pared by 5 bases and J by 1 base, with 9 bases between. The CDR3 covers 14 residues. The CDR3: CASSPQRSNQPQHF. CDR3 DNA: TGTGCCAGCAGCCCACAGCGGAGCAATCAGCCCCAGCATTTT.

The chain carries TRBV12-5 and TRBJ2-1; D gene ambiguous. Trimming removed 0 bases at V and 10 bases at J, with 7 bases between. The CDR3 length is 12 residues. Germline V gene data show CDR1 as LGHNT and CDR2 as FRNRAP. CDR3 residues: CASGLVLEEQFF. The CDR3 region has the DNA TGTGCTAGTGGTTTGGTACTCGAAGAGCAGTTCTTC. The entire variable domain, with the rest obtained from reference TRBV12-5 and TRBJ2-1, is as follows: DARVTQTPRHKVTEMGQEVTMRCQPILGHNTVFWYRQTMMQGLELLAYFRNRAPLDDSGMPKDRFSAEMPDATLATLKIQPSEPRDSAVYFCASGLVLEEQFFGPGTRLTVL.

This clonotype was seen ten or more times. DNA of the CDR3: TGCAGTGCTAGAAGGGGGGACCGCACAGATACGCAGTATTTT. This sequence encodes CSARRGDRTDTQYF. The genes are TRBV20-1 and TRBJ2-3; the D call may be TRBD1 or TRBD2 (6 bases each). V was pared by 2 bases and J by 1 base, with 10 bases between. The germline CDR1 and CDR2 sequences are DFQATT and SNEGSKA (reference sequence). The CDR3 is made up of 14 amino acids.

A few counts support this clonotype. The V gene is TRBV7-6, the J gene TRBJ2-7, with 7 nucleotides matching TRBD2. The V and J ends lost 0 bases and 0 bases, in that order; junction bases with no gene match: 5. This CDR3 is 16 amino acids long. CDR1 and CDR2 (germline): SGHVS, FNYEAQ. The CDR3 DNA sequence: TGTGCCAGCAGCTTAGCGGGGGGGACTTACTCCTACGAGCAGTACTTC. This encodes CASSLAGGTYSYEQYF.

This clonotype was observed a handful of times. The chain recombines TRBV20-1 with TRBJ1-5; D is uncertain. Germline assignment: CDR1 DFQATT and CDR2 SNEGSKA (reference sequence). The CDR3 has 15 residues. Trimming pared 3 bases from V and 0 bases from J, leaving 12 bases between. The CDR3 DNA sequence: TGCAGTGCTAGGAAAGAGGTGTATAGCAATCAGCCCCAGCATTTT. The encoded protein is CSARKEVYSNQPQHF.

This clonotype appeared a few times. The J gene is TRBJ1-3, the V gene TRBV6-5; D perhaps matches TRBD1 (6 bases). This CDR3 spans 16 amino acids. The V gene's germline CDR1 is MNHEY and CDR2 SVGAGI. The ends were cut back, 0 bases at V and 2 bases at J, with 11 bases in the middle. CDR3 region: CASSYSIPGAGNTIYF. The DNA of the CDR3 is TGTGCCAGCAGTTACTCGATCCCAGGGGCTGGAAACACCATATATTTT.

The table lists this clonotype with a count of one. V is TRBV14 and J is TRBJ2-2, with D uncertain. V lost 4 bases to trimming and J lost 9 bases, with 6 bases between them. Germline CDR1 reads SGHDN; CDR2 reads FVKESK. The CDR3 runs to 11 residues. CDR3 in DNA: TGTGCCAGCAGCCGATCCCGGGAGCTGTTTTTT. It is translated as CASSRSRELFF.

This clonotype has ten or more counts. The V gene is TRBV12-3 or TRBV12-4, the J gene TRBJ2-1; D gene unclear. Trimming cost V 7 bases and J 8 bases, with 21 bases left between them. The length of the CDR3 is 15 residues. The CDR3 region is CASTSSVLGSDEQFF. The CDR3 DNA follows: TGTGCCAGCACCTCTAGTGTTTTAGGTTCGGATGAGCAGTTCTTC.

This clonotype has just a few counts. This sequence joins TRBV10-3 and TRBJ1-2, with no clear D. CDR3 length: 10 amino acids. The V end lost 8 bases, the J end lost 8 bases, and 9 bases lay between the germline ends. Per the germline V gene, CDR1 is ENHRY and CDR2 is SYGVKD. The CDR3 bases are TGTGCCATCTTCAGTGGAGGCTACACCTTC. Translating it yields CAIFSGGYTF.

The rearrangement joins TRBV7-9 to TRBJ2-5; D possibly uses TRBD1 or TRBD2 (6 bases each). Germline V lookup: CDR1 SEHNR, CDR2 FQNEAQ (reference sequence). Between the trimmed V and J ends, which lost 5 bases and 5 bases, there was a span of 18 bases. The CDR3 has 15 amino acids. Here the CDR3 reads CASSLRDRGGETQYF. The CDR3 nucleotides are TGTGCCAGCAGCCTCCGGGACCGAGGGGGGGAGACCCAGTACTTC.

The gene calls are TRBV6-4 and TRBJ2-3; D ambiguous. CDR1 and CDR2 (germline): MRHNA, SNTAGT. The CDR3 consists of 15 residues. V was clipped by 2 bases and J by 0 bases, with 9 bases between them. CDR3 in DNA: TGTGCCAGCAGTGACCGTGCAGCTAGCACAGATACGCAGTATTTT. Protein sequence: CASSDRAASTDTQYF.

This sequence joins TRBV7-9 and TRBJ2-7; D may correspond to TRBD1 or TRBD2 (6 bases each). Trimming pared 5 bases from V and 2 bases from J, leaving 13 bases between. The CDR3 consists of 14 residues. Germline V gene sequence: CDR1 SEHNR, CDR2 FQNEAQ (reference sequence). CDR3 sequence (DNA): TGTGCCAGCAGCCAGGGGAGGAGGACCTACGAGCAGTACTTC. The encoded protein is CASSQGRRTYEQYF.

The chain carries TRBV6-2 or TRBV6-3 and TRBJ2-5, with D possibly being TRBD1 or TRBD2 (5 bases each). The CDR3 spans 17 residues. The V end was cut by 0 bases, the J end by 3 bases, with 17 bases between. Germline V CDR1 and CDR2: MNHEY, SVGEGT. The DNA for the CDR3 is TGTGCCAGCAGTTACTCGATCGGTGGGGACCGGAAAGAGACCCAGTACTTC. It specifies CASSYSIGGDRKETQYF.

This clonotype has only a few counts. V usage is TRBV27 and J usage is TRBJ2-5; D not resolved. The length of the CDR3 is 14 residues. CDR1 and CDR2 from the germline V gene are MNHEY and SMNVEV (reference sequence). The V and J ends lost 2 bases and 5 bases respectively, with 12 bases between them. CDR3 loop: CASSLRRNGETQYF. CDR3 coding DNA: TGTGCCAGCAGTTTACGGCGGAACGGGGAGACCCAGTACTTC.

The chain employs TRBV5-1 and TRBJ2-7; tentatively, D is TRBD1 (7 bases). CDR3 length equals 15 residues. Germline loops: CDR1 SGHRS, CDR2 YFSETQ. V lost 2 bases to trimming and J lost 5 bases, with 17 bases between them. The CDR3 spells CASSLRGDSDHEQYF. In DNA form, the CDR3 reads TGCGCCAGCAGCTTAAGGGGGGACAGCGACCACGAGCAGTACTTC. Full variable domain (remainder filled in from reference TRBV5-1 and TRBJ2-7): KAGVTQTPRYLIKTRGQQVTLSCSPISGHRSVSWYQQTPGQGLQFLFEYFSETQRNKGNFPGRFSGRQFSNSRSEMNVSTLELGDSALYLCASSLRGDSDHEQYFGPGTRLTVT.